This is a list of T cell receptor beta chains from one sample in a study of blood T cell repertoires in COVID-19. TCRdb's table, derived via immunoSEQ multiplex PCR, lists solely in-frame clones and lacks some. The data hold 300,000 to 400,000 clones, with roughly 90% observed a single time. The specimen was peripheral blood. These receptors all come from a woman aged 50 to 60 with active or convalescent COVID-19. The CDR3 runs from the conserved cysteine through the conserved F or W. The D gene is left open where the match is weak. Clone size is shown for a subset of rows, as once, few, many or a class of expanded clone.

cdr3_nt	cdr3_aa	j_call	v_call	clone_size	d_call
TGTGCCAGCAGCGTAGCTCGGGGGACAGGTATCGCCAATGAGCAGTTCTTC	CASSVARGTGIANEQFF	TRBJ2-1	TRBV9	few	TRBD1
TGTGCCAGCTCACCACCTGACACCAACTATGGCTACACCTTC	CASSPPDTNYGYTF	TRBJ1-2	TRBV18	.	.
TGTGCCAGCAGCCAAGGAGCGGGGCCCCAGAATGAGCAGTTCTTC	CASSQGAGPQNEQFF	TRBJ2-1	TRBV3-1/TRBV3-2	.	TRBD2
TGTGCCAGCAGCCGAACAGTCACTGAAGCTTTCTTT	CASSRTVTEAFF	TRBJ1-1	TRBV6-5	.	.
TGTGCTAGTGGTTTGGTACTCGACAGGGGGCCAGATACGCAGTATTTT	CASGLVLDRGPDTQYF	TRBJ2-3	TRBV12-5	.	TRBD1
TGTGCCAGCATCTGGCGGGTTTACGAGCAGTACTTC	CASIWRVYEQYF	TRBJ2-7	TRBV21-1	.	.
TGTGCCAGCAGCTACAACACCGGGGAGCTGTTTTTT	CASSYNTGELFF	TRBJ2-2	TRBV28	.	.
TGCAGCGTCGGGACAGGAGACACTGAAGCTTTCTTT	CSVGTGDTEAFF	TRBJ1-1	TRBV29-1	.	TRBD1
TGTGCTAGCAGCGAGCGAGGGGGAAGCACCGGGGAGCTGTTTTTT	CASSERGGSTGELFF	TRBJ2-2	TRBV7-7	.	.
TGTGCCAGCAGTTACGCGAGTGATGTCTATGGCTACACCTTC	CASSYASDVYGYTF	TRBJ1-2	TRBV6-6	.	.
TGTGCCTGGAGTGTGGGGGGTTCCAGCAATCAGCCCCAGCATTTT	CAWSVGGSSNQPQHF	TRBJ1-5	TRBV30	.	.
TGTGCCAGTAGTATAGTACGTGCAGGGTGGAACTATGGCTACACCTTC	CASSIVRAGWNYGYTF	TRBJ1-2	TRBV19	.	.